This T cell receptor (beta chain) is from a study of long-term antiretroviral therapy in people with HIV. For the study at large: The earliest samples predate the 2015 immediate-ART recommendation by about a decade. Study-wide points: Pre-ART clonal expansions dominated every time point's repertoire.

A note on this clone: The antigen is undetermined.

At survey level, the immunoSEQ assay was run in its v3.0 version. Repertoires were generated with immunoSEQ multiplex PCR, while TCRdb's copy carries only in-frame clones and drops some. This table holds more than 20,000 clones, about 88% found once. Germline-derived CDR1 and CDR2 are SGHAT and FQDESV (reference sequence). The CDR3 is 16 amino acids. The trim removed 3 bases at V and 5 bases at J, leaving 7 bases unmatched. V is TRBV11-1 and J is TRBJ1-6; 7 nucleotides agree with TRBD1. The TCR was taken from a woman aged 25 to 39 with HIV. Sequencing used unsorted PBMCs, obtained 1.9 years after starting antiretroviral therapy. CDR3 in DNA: TGTGCCAGCAGCTTTGGGACAGCTTCCAATAATTCACCCCTCCACTTT. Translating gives CASSFGTASNNSPLHF.